Below are 22 T cell receptor beta chains sequenced from a single sample in a study of blood T cells in healthy people across ages. A sample-barcoded 5' primer and a J-beta primer mix were used in a second PCR of roughly 6 to 12 cycles. TCRdb reanalysed the 5' RACE reads using MiXCR and keeps one entry per CDR3 protein. The repertoire holds around 1,900,000 distinct CDR3 sequences, with roughly two fifths as singletons. The sequencing input was blood. The source is a human donor in good health.

The chain couples TRBV3-1 to TRBJ2-7; 7 bases agree with TRBD1. The CDR3 loop spans 11 amino acids. Germline V gene data show CDR1 as LGHDT and CDR2 as YNNKEL (reference sequence). V shed 5 bases and J 11 bases; nucleotides not matched to a gene: 6. CDR3 DNA sequence: TGTGCCAGCAGCGCCGGGACAGTAAAGTACTTC. This sequence encodes CASSAGTVKYF.

The chain has TRBV28 and TRBJ2-5, with D perhaps TRBD1 (5 bases). The germline gives CDR1 MDHEN, CDR2 SYDVKM. The CDR3 sequence is 15 residues long. The germline V and J ends were trimmed by 2 bases and 6 bases, with 16 bases remaining between them. CDR3 sequence (DNA): TGTGCCAGCAGTTTAGTGGCAGGGAAGTTACAGACCCAGTACTTC. It yields the protein CASSLVAGKLQTQYF.

This clonotype was picked up many times. The chain has TRBV5-1 and TRBJ1-2; possibly TRBD1 for D (5 bases). The CDR3 length is 15 residues. Per the germline V gene, CDR1 is SGHRS and CDR2 is YFSETQ. V was cut by 5 bases and J by 8 bases, with 22 bases left in between. CDR3 region: CASSQDPGGSWGYTF. The CDR3 coding sequence is TGCGCCAGCAGTCAGGACCCGGGGGGTTCCTGGGGCTACACCTTC.

The chain recombines TRBV10-3 with TRBJ1-2, with TRBD1 matching 7 bases. V trimming: 5 bases; J trimming: 0 bases; junction bases outside the gene matches: 9. The germline gives CDR1 ENHRY, CDR2 SYGVKD. CDR3 size: 16 residues. The CDR3 sequence is CAISRDRRVPNYGYTF. The CDR3 DNA reads as TGTGCCATCAGTAGGGACAGACGGGTCCCTAACTATGGCTACACCTTC.

The CDR3 DNA follows: TGTGCCAGCAGCTTGGCCCGCACAGGGAGGGATGAAAAACTGTTTTTT. Translating gives CASSLARTGRDEKLFF. J is TRBJ1-4 and V is TRBV7-2, with D tentatively TRBD1 (6 bases). This CDR3 is 16 amino acids long. V lost 3 bases to trimming and J lost 6 bases, with 17 bases between them. The germline gives CDR1 SGHTA, CDR2 FQGNSA.

This clonotype came up a few times. The chain employs TRBV5-1 and TRBJ1-2, with a weak D call TRBD1 (5 bases). Germline V gene lookup returns CDR1 SGHRS and CDR2 YFSETQ. V gave up 0 bases and J gave up 7 bases, with 16 bases separating them. CDR3 size: 15 residues. The DNA for the CDR3 is TGCGCCAGCAGCTTGGGACAGACCTCAGCACGTGGCTACACCTTC. Its protein is CASSLGQTSARGYTF. The full variable domain, completed using reference TRBV5-1 and TRBJ1-2, is KAGVTQTPRYLIKTRGQQVTLSCSPISGHRSVSWYQQTPGQGLQFLFEYFSETQRNKGNFPGRFSGRQFSNSRSEMNVSTLELGDSALYLCASSLGQTSARGYTFGSGTRLTVV.

V gene TRBV14 combines with J gene TRBJ1-6; no clear D gene. CDR1 SGHDN and CDR2 FVKESK come from the germline V gene. The CDR3 length is 13 residues. The germline V and J ends were trimmed by 0 bases and 13 bases, with 10 bases remaining between them. In nucleotides, the CDR3 is TGTGCCAGCAGCCAAGATTTTGAGTCGCCCCTCCACTTT. Translating it yields CASSQDFESPLHF.

This clonotype was seen once. The chain combines TRBV7-6 with TRBJ2-7, with a weak D call TRBD1 (6 bases). The V and J ends lost 7 bases and 4 bases respectively, with 26 bases between them. This CDR3 has 17 amino acids. Germline V lookup: CDR1 SGHVS, CDR2 FNYEAQ. CDR3 nucleotides: TGTGCCAGCAAAAAAGGTTGGGCGGATTCGAGGGGGTACGAGCAGTACTTC. This encodes CASKKGWADSRGYEQYF. Full variable domain (outside the CDR3, taken from reference TRBV7-6 and TRBJ2-7): GAGVSQSPRYKVTKRGQDVALRCDPISGHVSLYWYRQALGQGPEFLTYFNYEAQQDKSGLPNDRFSAERPEGSISTLTIQRTEQRDSAMYRCASKKGWADSRGYEQYFGPGTRLTVT.

The chain joins TRBV7-2 to TRBJ1-6; D gene ambiguous. Trimming shortened V by 1 base and J by 14 bases, and 12 bases separated the two germline ends. The CDR3 spans 13 residues. Per the germline V gene, CDR1 is SGHTA and CDR2 is FQGNSA. CDR3 nucleotides: TGTGCCAGCAGCTTAGGTATCTCCAGAACCCTCCACTTT. Residues: CASSLGISRTLHF. The full variable domain, completed using reference TRBV7-2 and TRBJ1-6, is GAGVSQSPSNKVTEKGKDVELRCDPISGHTALYWYRQSLGQGLEFLIYFQGNSAPDKSGLPSDRFSAERTGGSVSTLTIQRTQQEDSAVYLCASSLGISRTLHFGNGTRLTVT.

This clonotype was seen more than once but under ten times. The rearrangement links TRBV6-6 to TRBJ1-6; possible D gene TRBD1, 5 bases. CDR1 and CDR2 from the germline V gene are MNHNY and SVGAGI (reference sequence). Trimming stripped 9 bases from V and 13 bases from J, with 19 bases between. The CDR3 has 13 amino acids. In DNA form, the CDR3 reads TGTGCCAGTACACCCACTGGGGGGTCGCCCCTCCACTTT. It is translated as CASTPTGGSPLHF.

CDR3 sequence: CASSPVTAVEDEQFF. The CDR3, as DNA: TGTGCCAGCAGCCCGGTAACAGCCGTCGAAGATGAGCAGTTCTTC. The chain has TRBV5-5 and TRBJ2-1; D unclear. The ends were cut back, 4 bases at V and 8 bases at J, with 19 bases in the middle. CDR3 length equals 15 residues. Germline CDR1 SGHKS, CDR2 YYEKEE (reference sequence).

This clonotype appeared a few times. The chain employs TRBV2 and TRBJ2-1, with D possibly matching TRBD2 (6 bases). The CDR3 sequence is 12 residues long. V lost 6 bases and J lost 10, with 13 bases in between. CDR1 is SNHLY and CDR2 is FYNNEI in the germline V gene. The CDR3 nucleotides are TGTGCCAGCAGGGCAAGGAGGGGAGAGCAGTTCTTC. It translates to CASRARRGEQFF.

Here the CDR3 reads CATSILGKLFF. The DNA of the CDR3 is TGTGCCACCAGCATTTTAGGGAAACTGTTTTTT. The chain recombines TRBV15 with TRBJ1-4, with no clear D. CDR1 is LNHNV, CDR2 YYDKDF, per germline (reference sequence). There are 11 residues in the CDR3. Trimming pared 4 bases from V and 11 bases from J, leaving 8 bases between.

The sample holds a few counts of this clonotype. The rearrangement uses TRBV7-8 and TRBJ2-5; D ambiguous. V lost 8 bases and J lost 2, with 9 bases in between. CDR1 and CDR2 from the germline V gene are SGHVS and FQNEAQ. This CDR3 has 12 residues. DNA of the CDR3: TGTGCCAGCCCCTCGCGACAAGAGACCCAGTACTTC. Protein sequence: CASPSRQETQYF.

The CDR3 DNA follows: TGCGCCAGCAGCTTGGGAGCACAGGACTATGGCTACACCTTC. It encodes CASSLGAQDYGYTF. This chain connects TRBV5-1 to TRBJ1-2, with D possibly TRBD1 on 5 matching bases. CDR1 and CDR2 from the germline V gene are SGHRS and YFSETQ. The CDR3 runs 14 residues. Deletions cut 0 bases from V and 3 bases from J, with 9 bases between.

About this clonotype itself: One end of the junction varies from germline; a read error may be responsible. The V gene is TRBV7-6, the J gene TRBJ2-7; D remains unclear. The germline CDR1 and CDR2 sequences are SGHVS and FNYEAQ. The CDR3 extends over 13 amino acids. The CDR3 protein is CASSQIGSYGQYF. In nucleotides, the CDR3 is TGTGCCAGCAGCCAAATAGGCTCCTACGGGCAGTACTTC.

The sample holds a few counts of this clonotype. The chain joins TRBV25-1 to TRBJ2-5, with D perhaps assigned TRBD1 or TRBD2 (5 bases each). The CDR3 has 15 residues. Per the germline V gene, CDR1 is MGHDK and CDR2 is SYGVNS. Trimming took off 1 base at V and 1 base at J, with 10 bases between the two ends. The CDR3, as DNA: TGTGCCAGCAGTGAATGGACCGGGACCCAAGAGACCCAGTACTTC. Protein sequence: CASSEWTGTQETQYF.

The chain uses TRBV15 and TRBJ1-1, with unresolved D. Germline values: CDR1 LNHNV, CDR2 YYDKDF (reference sequence). The CDR3 is 14 amino acids. V lost 0 bases and J 5 bases, leaving 10 bases between the germline ends. The CDR3 protein is CATSRDRWETEAFF. The DNA of the CDR3 is TGTGCCACCAGCAGAGATCGGTGGGAGACTGAAGCTTTCTTT.

The chain uses TRBV29-1 and TRBJ1-2; a weak D match, TRBD1 (5 bases). Germline lookup yields CDR1 SQVTM and CDR2 ANQGSEA. V was trimmed by 5 bases and J by 2 bases, leaving 12 bases between them. CDR3 length: 13 amino acids. DNA for the CDR3: TGCAGCGTTTCTGACAGCGTAAACTATGGCTACACCTTC. Its protein product is CSVSDSVNYGYTF.

This clonotype appeared many times. The chain is built from TRBV9 and TRBJ2-7, with D perhaps TRBD1 (5 bases). With 0 bases removed from V and 3 bases from J, the gap between germline ends came to 7 bases. CDR1 is SGDLS, CDR2 YYNGEE, per germline. CDR3 length: 13 amino acids. CDR3 region: CASSVGRDYEQYF. The CDR3 DNA reads TGTGCCAGCAGCGTAGGCAGGGACTACGAGCAGTACTTC.

The V gene is TRBV11-3, the J gene TRBJ2-6; weak D call: TRBD1 (6 bases). The germline V gene has CDR1 SGHNT and CDR2 YENEEA. This CDR3 spans 16 amino acids. V shed 5 bases and J shed 0 bases, with 11 bases lying between them. The DNA of the CDR3 is TGTGCCAGCAGCATTGGACAGTTCTCTGGGGCCAACGTCCTGACTTTC. Its protein is CASSIGQFSGANVLTF.

This clonotype was recorded at least ten times. This chain connects TRBV4-3 to TRBJ2-3, with D unclear. V lost 1 base, J lost 5 bases, and 7 bases lay in between. The CDR3 covers 13 residues. Germline-derived CDR1 and CDR2 are LGHNA and YSLEER. The CDR3 region is CASSQGAEDTQYF. CDR3 in DNA: TGCGCCAGCAGCCAAGGGGCCGAAGATACGCAGTATTTT.